Presented here are 32 T cell receptor beta chains from one specimen sequenced in a study of T cell responses to AZD1222 COVID-19 vaccine. Profiling relied on immunoSEQ multiplex PCR, and the TCRdb table lists in-frame clones only, not all of them. The sample lists about 150,000 clones; roughly 88% were seen once. Sequenced material: peripheral blood, taken on day 0 of MenACWY control vaccination. These receptors came from an adult in good health.

The chain links TRBV28 to TRBJ1-2, with D possibly matching TRBD1 (6 bases). In germline, CDR1 is MDHEN, CDR2 SYDVKM. There are 12 residues in the CDR3. Trimming took off 5 bases at V and 6 bases at J, with 10 bases between the two ends. DNA for the CDR3: TGTGCCAGCAGTCCCGGACAGAATGGCTACACCTTC. Translated, it gives CASSPGQNGYTF.

The chain joins TRBV11-2 to TRBJ2-6, with a tentative D call TRBD1 (5 bases). Trimming pared 2 bases from V and 0 bases from J, leaving 11 bases between. The CDR3 sequence is 17 residues long. Germline CDR1 reads SGHAT; CDR2 reads FQNNGV. The CDR3 loop is CASSLKGVRSGANVLTF. The CDR3 nucleotides read TGTGCCAGCAGCTTAAAAGGGGTACGCTCTGGGGCCAACGTCCTGACTTTC.

The gene calls are TRBV5-5 and TRBJ1-2; the D gene is possibly TRBD1 (6 bases). The germline V and J ends were trimmed by 1 base and 7 bases, with 23 bases remaining between them. Germline V CDR1 and CDR2: SGHKS, YYEKEE (reference sequence). The CDR3 runs 17 residues. The CDR3 DNA reads as TGTGCCAGCAGCTTGCCCGGCCCCGGGGGGGCAAAAGGTGGCTACACCTTC. It translates to CASSLPGPGGAKGGYTF.

Only one count was recorded for this clone. This chain links TRBV5-1 with TRBJ2-2; D perhaps matches TRBD1 (6 bases). V was pared by 2 bases and J by 2 bases, with 10 bases between. This CDR3 is 15 amino acids long. The germline CDR1 and CDR2 sequences are SGHRS and YFSETQ. The CDR3 DNA reads as TGCGCCAGCAGCTTCGGACAGAGTAACACCGGGGAGCTGTTTTTT. This encodes CASSFGQSNTGELFF.

The chain recombines TRBV9 with TRBJ2-1; D is unresolved. V shed 0 bases and J shed 9 bases, with 10 bases lying between them. The CDR3 consists of 13 residues. Germline V CDR1 and CDR2: SGDLS, YYNGEE. CDR3 coding DNA: TGTGCCAGCAGCGTAGTAAGCCTTAGTGAGCAGTTCTTC. Protein sequence: CASSVVSLSEQFF.

The chain combines TRBV27 with TRBJ2-2; weak D call: TRBD1 (5 bases). The germline V gene has CDR1 MNHEY and CDR2 SMNVEV (reference sequence). This CDR3 has 14 amino acids. Trimming pared 8 bases from V and 6 bases from J, leaving 16 bases between. The CDR3 nucleotides are TGTGCCAGCGGCCAGGGAAGGGATCCCGGGGAGCTGTTTTTT. Its protein is CASGQGRDPGELFF.

The CDR3 protein is CASSSRRLDRSNEKLFF. The DNA of the CDR3 is TGTGCCAGCAGCTCGCGCCGTTTGGACAGGTCTAATGAAAAACTGTTTTTT. The rearrangement joins TRBV11-3 to TRBJ1-4; 7 positions agree with TRBD1. This CDR3 comprises 17 residues. J gave up 3 bases and V 4 bases, and 11 bases lay outside the gene matches. Germline V gene data show CDR1 as SGHNT and CDR2 as YENEEA.

The chain links TRBV20-1 to TRBJ2-5; D gene ambiguous. The length of the CDR3 is 11 residues. CDR1 is DFQATT, CDR2 SNEGSKA, per germline (reference sequence). V was pared by 6 bases and J by 2 bases, with 7 bases between. The CDR3 DNA is TGCAGTGCCAAAAAACAAGAGACCCAGTACTTC. It translates to CSAKKQETQYF.

This chain uses TRBV4-1 with TRBJ1-3; 8 nucleotides line up with TRBD1. J lost 4 bases, V lost 3 bases, and 8 bases had no gene match. CDR1 and CDR2 (germline): MGHRA, YSYEKL. CDR3 size: 16 residues. As DNA, the CDR3 is TGCGCCAGCAGCCATGTTACAGGGGACAGGGGAAACACCATATATTTT. Translation: CASSHVTGDRGNTIYF.

CDR3 DNA: TGTGCCAGTAAGCCAGGGAGAGAGGCTCAGCCCCAGCATTTT. It yields the protein CASKPGREAQPQHF. This chain connects TRBV19 to TRBJ1-5; D might be TRBD1 (5 bases). Germline V gene data show CDR1 as LNHDA and CDR2 as SQIVND (reference sequence). The ends were cut back, 7 bases at V and 6 bases at J, with 16 bases in the middle. This CDR3 has 14 residues.

CDR3 region: CASSIVGKGGGNQPQHF. The CDR3 DNA follows: TGTGCCAGTAGTATAGTGGGGAAGGGCGGAGGCAATCAGCCCCAGCATTTT. The chain employs TRBV19 and TRBJ1-5; D not certain. The V end lost 1 base, the J end lost 2 bases, and 15 bases lay between the germline ends. In germline, CDR1 is LNHDA, CDR2 SQIVND (reference sequence). CDR3 length: 17 residues.

The J gene is TRBJ1-1, the V gene TRBV11-2; D is ambiguous. V lost 3 bases and J lost 6, with 8 bases in between. Germline assignment: CDR1 SGHAT and CDR2 FQNNGV. The CDR3 runs 12 residues. This chain's CDR3 is CASSFPGPEAFF. CDR3 DNA: TGTGCCAGCAGCTTTCCGGGTCCTGAAGCTTTCTTT.

The chain joins TRBV7-2 to TRBJ1-2; maybe TRBD1 (5 bases). Germline V gene data show CDR1 as SGHTA and CDR2 as FQGNSA. The CDR3 loop spans 13 amino acids. Trimming shortened V by 4 bases and J by 4 bases, and 10 bases separated the two germline ends. The DNA of the CDR3 is TGTGCCAGCAGCTCAGGAGGGGTCTATGGCTACACCTTC. Residues: CASSSGGVYGYTF.

This clone occurred once. The CDR3 region is CASSLAPTSLNQPQHF. CDR3 nucleotides: TGTGCCAGCAGCTTAGCGCCTACTAGTCTCAATCAGCCCCAGCATTTT. The chain recombines TRBV7-2 with TRBJ1-5; D gene ambiguous. CDR3 size: 16 residues. V was trimmed by 0 bases and J by 3 bases, leaving 12 bases between them. Germline-derived CDR1 and CDR2 are SGHTA and FQGNSA.

This chain's CDR3 is CASSSLAVEETQYF. The CDR3 coding sequence is TGTGCCAGCAGCTCGCTAGCGGTTGAAGAGACCCAGTACTTC. The chain is built from TRBV5-4 and TRBJ2-5, with 7 bases aligning to TRBD2. The germline V gene has CDR1 SGHNT and CDR2 YYREEE (reference sequence). The CDR3 length is 14 residues. V gave up 3 bases and J gave up 3 bases; unmatched junction bases: 5.

V gene TRBV24-1 combines with J gene TRBJ1-4; D is uncertain. The germline V gene has CDR1 KGHDR and CDR2 SFDVKD. The V end lost 3 bases, the J end lost 4 bases, and 8 bases lay between the germline ends. There are 14 residues in the CDR3. The CDR3 protein is CATSDPGVNEKLFF. As DNA, the CDR3 is TGTGCCACCAGTGATCCTGGAGTTAATGAAAAACTGTTTTTT.

This chain joins TRBV28 and TRBJ1-5; TRBD1 agrees at 8 bases. Germline V lookup: CDR1 MDHEN, CDR2 SYDVKM. J was trimmed by 6 bases and V by 5 bases; bases with no gene match: 9. The CDR3 has 15 residues. CDR3 DNA sequence: TGTGCCAGCAGTCCAAACGGACAGGGTAGTCAGCCCCAGCATTTT. Translating gives CASSPNGQGSQPQHF.

The chain employs TRBV18 and TRBJ1-4, with 7 bases identical to TRBD1. V trimming: 6 bases; J trimming: 3 bases; junction bases outside the gene matches: 7. CDR3 length: 15 amino acids. CDR1 is KGHSH, CDR2 LQKENI, per germline. The CDR3 DNA follows: TGTGCCAGCTCGGAAGACAGGGTCCCTAATGAAAAACTGTTTTTT. Protein sequence: CASSEDRVPNEKLFF.

This chain uses TRBV11-3 with TRBJ2-5; D unclear. The germline CDR1 and CDR2 sequences are SGHNT and YENEEA. CDR3 length: 11 amino acids. V was shortened by 4 bases and J by 4 bases, with 4 bases between the two germline ends. This CDR3 reads CASSSAETQYF. CDR3 coding DNA: TGTGCCAGCAGCTCCGCAGAGACCCAGTACTTC.

The chain couples TRBV3-1 (or the pseudogene TRBV3-2) to TRBJ2-3, with 12 bases matching TRBD2. The CDR3 totals 15 residues. Germline trimming cut 2 bases from V and 6 bases from J; bases unmatched to any gene: 3. Germline V gene lookup returns CDR1 LGHDT and CDR2 YNNKEL (reference sequence). The CDR3 spells CASSQLAGGHDTQYF. As DNA, the CDR3 is TGTGCCAGCAGCCAACTAGCGGGGGGGCATGATACGCAGTATTTT.

V is TRBV4-3 and J is TRBJ2-7, with no clear D. V was trimmed by 0 bases and J by 5 bases, leaving 8 bases between them. CDR3 length: 13 amino acids. Germline V lookup: CDR1 LGHNA, CDR2 YSLEER. The CDR3 reads CASSQDLGNEQYF. CDR3 coding DNA: TGCGCCAGCAGCCAAGATCTGGGGAACGAGCAGTACTTC.

This clone was detected many times. V and J are TRBV11-3 and TRBJ2-5; the D is unclear. The germline gives CDR1 SGHNT, CDR2 YENEEA. This CDR3 is 13 amino acids long. V was shortened by 6 bases and J by 5 bases, with 13 bases between the two germline ends. The CDR3 coding sequence is TGTGCCAGCAGGCGTAGTCTCCAGGAGACCCAGTACTTC. Translation: CASRRSLQETQYF.

The V call is TRBV29-1, the J call TRBJ1-3; no clear D gene. The germline gives CDR1 SQVTM, CDR2 ANQGSEA. The length of the CDR3 is 14 residues. Trimming removed 2 bases at V and 0 bases at J, with 8 bases between. CDR3 in DNA: TGCAGCGTTGAACCCCCGGCCTCTGGAAACACCATATATTTT. Amino acid sequence: CSVEPPASGNTIYF. The complete variable domain, with remaining parts taken from reference TRBV29-1 and TRBJ1-3, reads SAVISQKPSRDICQRGTSLTIQCQVDSQVTMMFWYRQQPGQSLTLIATANQGSEATYESGFVIDKFPISRPNLTFSTLTVSNMSPEDSSIYLCSVEPPASGNTIYFGEGSWLTVV.

The rearrangement links TRBV7-2 to TRBJ1-6; 7 nucleotides match TRBD1. Per germline, CDR1 SGHTA and CDR2 FQGNSA. The CDR3 totals 14 residues. The V and J ends lost 2 bases and 7 bases, in that order; junction bases with no gene match: 2. Here the CDR3 DNA reads TGTGCCAGCAGCTTACGGGACAGCAATTCACCCCTCCACTTT. Its protein is CASSLRDSNSPLHF.

The table lists this clone with a count of one. The chain carries TRBV6-6 and TRBJ2-7, with no clear D. This CDR3 spans 14 amino acids. Per the germline V gene, CDR1 is MNHNY and CDR2 is SVGAGI (reference sequence). V was shortened by 8 bases and J by 0 bases, with 14 bases between the two germline ends. Written as DNA, the CDR3 is TGTGCCAGCCAAACAAGGCAGAGCTCCTACGAGCAGTACTTC. This sequence encodes CASQTRQSSYEQYF.

The V and J genes are TRBV5-1 and TRBJ1-1; 7 bases fit TRBD1. Per the germline V gene, CDR1 is SGHRS and CDR2 is YFSETQ. This CDR3 spans 15 amino acids. With V trimmed by 3 bases and J by 4 bases, 9 bases remained unmatched. The CDR3, as DNA: TGCGCCAGCAGCTCGGGACGACAGGGACCCACTGAAGCTTTCTTT. It specifies CASSSGRQGPTEAFF. Complete variable domain (other parts from reference TRBV5-1 and TRBJ1-1): KAGVTQTPRYLIKTRGQQVTLSCSPISGHRSVSWYQQTPGQGLQFLFEYFSETQRNKGNFPGRFSGRQFSNSRSEMNVSTLELGDSALYLCASSSGRQGPTEAFFGQGTRLTVV.

This clone was recorded a few times. This rearrangement joins TRBV4-3 to TRBJ2-3; 7 positions match TRBD1. The CDR3 contains 15 residues. Trimming at V came to 6 bases and at J to 2 bases, leaving 8 bases not matched to a gene. The germline CDR1 and CDR2 sequences are LGHNA and YSLEER. Here the CDR3 reads CASSQTGLNTDTQYF. In DNA, the CDR3 is TGCGCCAGCAGTCAGACAGGGCTGAACACAGATACGCAGTATTTT.

The chain recombines TRBV6-2 or TRBV6-3 with TRBJ1-5; 8 bases agree with TRBD1. Germline trimming cut 0 bases from V and 2 bases from J; bases unmatched to any gene: 12. Germline assignment: CDR1 MNHEY and CDR2 SVGEGT. The CDR3 totals 19 residues. For the CDR3, the DNA is TGTGCCAGCAGTTACTCGACGGTCCAGGGGGCATTCGGCAATCAGCCCCAGCATTTT. Amino acids: CASSYSTVQGAFGNQPQHF.

The count of this clone is one. This CDR3 reads CASSLDRGRDTEAFF. The CDR3 region has the DNA TGTGCCAGCAGCCTTGACAGGGGTAGAGACACTGAAGCTTTCTTT. The chain links TRBV7-9 to TRBJ1-1, with 8 bases aligning to TRBD1. This CDR3 has 15 residues. The V and J ends lost 5 bases and 3 bases, in that order; junction bases with no gene match: 8. Looked up from germline, CDR1 is SEHNR and CDR2 is FQNEAQ (reference sequence).

CDR3 nucleotides: TGTGCCAGCAGTTTCCGGGACACTCCATCCTACGAGCAGTACTTC. Translation: CASSFRDTPSYEQYF. This sequence joins TRBV6-5 and TRBJ2-7; a weak D match, TRBD1 (6 bases). Trimming took off 4 bases at V and 1 base at J, with 14 bases between the two ends. Germline assignment: CDR1 MNHEY and CDR2 SVGAGI. The CDR3 has 15 amino acids.

This chain uses TRBV6-5 with TRBJ1-4, with D tentatively TRBD1 (5 bases). The CDR3 spans 15 residues. V was clipped by 0 bases and J by 3 bases, with 8 bases between them. The germline CDR1 and CDR2 sequences are MNHEY and SVGAGI. CDR3 in DNA: TGTGCCAGCAGTTACTCGAGAGGGGCTAATGAAAAACTGTTTTTT. Amino acids: CASSYSRGANEKLFF.

The sample holds a few counts of this clone. The genes are TRBV7-3 and TRBJ2-1; 9 bases match TRBD1. The length of the CDR3 is 15 residues. Germline lookup yields CDR1 SGHTA and CDR2 FQGTGA. After removal of 1 base from V and 7 bases from J, the junction contained 5 bases not matched to a gene. DNA for the CDR3: TGTGCCAGCAGCTTAAGACAGGGGGTATGGAATGAGCAGTTCTTC. Its translation is CASSLRQGVWNEQFF. Together with reference TRBV7-3 and TRBJ2-1, the CDR3 gives the full variable domain: GAGVSQTPSNKVTEKGKYVELRCDPISGHTALYWYRQSLGQGPEFLIYFQGTGAADDSGLPNDRFFAVRPEGSVSTLKIQRTERGDSAVYLCASSLRQGVWNEQFFGPGTRLTVL.